This TCR beta chain derives from a study of T cell repertoires in ileal Crohn's disease. General study points: The median delay to postoperative endoscopy was approximately seven months. Mucosal expansions were suggested to be mainly CD8 T cells.

The time point denotes: neoterminal ileum biopsy at postoperative endoscopy, about 6 months after surgery. J lost 0 bases, V lost 4 bases, and 2 bases had no gene match. The CDR3 runs to 14 residues. Germline assignment: CDR1 LGHNA and CDR2 YNFKEQ. A word on this clone: The antigen is not known.

Assay: immunoSEQ multiplex PCR; the TCRdb copy retains only in-frame clones and omits some. Among about 59,000 clones listed, roughly nine tenths were seen once. This TCR derives from an adult with Crohn's disease. The chain links TRBV4-2 to TRBJ1-1, with 7 bases identical to TRBD1. Source material: ileal tissue. The CDR3 sequence: CASSPGQMNTEAFF. CDR3 DNA sequence: TGTGCCAGCAGCCCGGGACAGATGAACACTGAAGCTTTCTTT.